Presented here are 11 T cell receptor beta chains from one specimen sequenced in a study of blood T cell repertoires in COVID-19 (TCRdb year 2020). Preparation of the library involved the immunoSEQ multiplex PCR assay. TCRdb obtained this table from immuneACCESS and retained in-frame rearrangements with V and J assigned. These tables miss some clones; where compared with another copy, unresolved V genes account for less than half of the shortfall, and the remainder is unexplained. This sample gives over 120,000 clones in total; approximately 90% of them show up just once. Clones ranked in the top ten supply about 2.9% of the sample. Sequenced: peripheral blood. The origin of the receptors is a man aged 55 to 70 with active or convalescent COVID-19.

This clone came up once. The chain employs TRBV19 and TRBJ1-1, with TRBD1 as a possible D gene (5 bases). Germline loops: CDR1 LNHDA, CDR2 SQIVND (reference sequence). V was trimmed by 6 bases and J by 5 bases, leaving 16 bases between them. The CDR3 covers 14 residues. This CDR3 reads CASRMDKGWTEAFF. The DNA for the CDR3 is TGTGCCAGTAGAATGGACAAAGGGTGGACTGAAGCTTTCTTT.

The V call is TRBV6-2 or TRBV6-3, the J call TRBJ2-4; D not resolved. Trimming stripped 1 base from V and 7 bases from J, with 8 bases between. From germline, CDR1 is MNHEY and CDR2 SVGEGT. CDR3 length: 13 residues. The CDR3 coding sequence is TGTGCCAGCAGTTACTTCCTGGAGAACATTCAGTACTTC. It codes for CASSYFLENIQYF.

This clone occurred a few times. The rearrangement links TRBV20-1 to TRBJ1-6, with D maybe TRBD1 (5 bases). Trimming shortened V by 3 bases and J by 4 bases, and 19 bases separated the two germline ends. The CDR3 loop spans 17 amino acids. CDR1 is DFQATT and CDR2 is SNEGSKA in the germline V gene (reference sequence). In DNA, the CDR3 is TGCAGTGCTAGTTTCTCGGAGGGACCGGGATATAATTCACCCCTCCACTTT. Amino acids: CSASFSEGPGYNSPLHF.

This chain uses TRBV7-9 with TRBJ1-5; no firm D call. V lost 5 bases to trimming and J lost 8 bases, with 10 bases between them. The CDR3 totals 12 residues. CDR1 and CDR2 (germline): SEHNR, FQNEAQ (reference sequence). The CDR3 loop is CASSPGGEPQHF. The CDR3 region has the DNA TGTGCCAGCAGCCCTGGCGGTGAGCCCCAGCATTTT.

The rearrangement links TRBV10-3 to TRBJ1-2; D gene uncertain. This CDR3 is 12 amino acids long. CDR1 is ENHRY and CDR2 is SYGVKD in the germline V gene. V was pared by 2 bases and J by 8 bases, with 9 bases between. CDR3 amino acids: CAISEGGGGYTF. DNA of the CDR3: TGTGCCATCAGTGAGGGCGGAGGAGGCTACACCTTC.

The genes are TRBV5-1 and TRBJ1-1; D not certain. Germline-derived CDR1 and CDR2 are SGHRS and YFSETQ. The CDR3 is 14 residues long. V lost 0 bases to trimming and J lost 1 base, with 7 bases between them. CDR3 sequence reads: CASSLAVENTEAFF. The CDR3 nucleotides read TGCGCCAGCAGCTTGGCGGTAGAGAACACTGAAGCTTTCTTT.

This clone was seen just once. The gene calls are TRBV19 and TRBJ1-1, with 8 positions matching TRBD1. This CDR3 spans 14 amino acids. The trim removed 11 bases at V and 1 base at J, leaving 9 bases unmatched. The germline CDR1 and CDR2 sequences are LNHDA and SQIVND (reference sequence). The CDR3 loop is CAGKGTGPNTEAFF. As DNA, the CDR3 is TGTGCCGGCAAAGGGACAGGACCGAACACTGAAGCTTTCTTT.

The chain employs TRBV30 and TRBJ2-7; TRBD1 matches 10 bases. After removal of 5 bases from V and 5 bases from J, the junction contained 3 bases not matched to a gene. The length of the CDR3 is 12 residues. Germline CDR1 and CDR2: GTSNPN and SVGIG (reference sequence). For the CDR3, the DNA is TGTGCCTGGGGACAGGGGGAAAACGAGCAGTACTTC. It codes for CAWGQGENEQYF.

The CDR3 DNA sequence: TGTGCCAGCAGTTCCGGGACTACCTGGGATACGCAGTATTTT. It yields the protein CASSSGTTWDTQYF. The V and J genes are TRBV5-4 and TRBJ2-3, with 7 bases identical to TRBD2. Germline CDR1 is SGHNT and CDR2 is YYREEE (reference sequence). V lost 5 bases and J lost 6; bases outside the gene matches: 9. The CDR3 runs to 14 residues.

The CDR3 loop reads CASTNDRANEQFF. CDR3 sequence (DNA): TGTGCCAGTACGAACGACAGGGCCAATGAGCAGTTCTTC. The chain recombines TRBV6-5 with TRBJ2-1; 7 bases map to TRBD1. This CDR3 has 13 residues. Unmatched junction bases numbered 8, after V lost 9 bases and J lost 6 bases. Per germline, CDR1 MNHEY and CDR2 SVGAGI.

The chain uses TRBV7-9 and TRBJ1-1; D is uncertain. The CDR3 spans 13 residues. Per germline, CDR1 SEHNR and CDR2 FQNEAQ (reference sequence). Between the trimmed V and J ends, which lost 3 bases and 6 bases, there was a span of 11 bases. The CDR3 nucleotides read TGTGCCAGCAGCTTTGGGTTGGAGTCTGAAGCTTTCTTT. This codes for CASSFGLESEAFF.